The rows below give T cell receptor beta chains drawn from one sample of a study of identical twins. TCRdb processed the 5' RACE reads anew with MiXCR; each CDR3 protein has one entry. The profile shows under 500,000 distinct CDR3 sequences, around 15% of them singletons. These data also formed part of another study, on yellow fever vaccine responses in identical twins.

The sequencing input was CD4+ T cells sorted from blood. Receptors were obtained from a woman aged 18-29 years in good health. CDR3s include the opening cysteine and the closing phenylalanine or tryptophan. D genes are given only for firm matches. Part of the rows lack a size; the others show once, few, many or a class for expanded clones.

D gene: -
J gene: TRBJ2-6
V gene: TRBV10-3
clone size: many
CDR3 DNA: TGTGCCATCGACCCTGGGGCCAACGTCCTGACTTTC
CDR3 protein: CAIDPGANVLTF

D gene: -
J gene: TRBJ2-4
V gene: TRBV2
clone size: -
CDR3 DNA: TGTGCCAGCAGTCTAAACGCTGCCAGGGGTCATCTAGCCAAAAACATTCAGTACTTC
CDR3 protein: CASSLNAARGHLAKNIQYF

D gene: TRBD2
J gene: TRBJ2-5
V gene: TRBV20-1
clone size: -
CDR3 DNA: TGCAGTGCCGGTAGAGCGGGAGAGAGGCAAGAGACCCAGTACTTC
CDR3 protein: CSAGRAGERQETQYF

D gene: -
J gene: TRBJ2-5
V gene: TRBV11-2
clone size: -
CDR3 DNA: TGTGCCAGCAGCTTATCGAGACAGGGAGGTTCGGAGACCCAGTACTTC
CDR3 protein: CASSLSRQGGSETQYF

D gene: -
J gene: TRBJ2-2
V gene: TRBV3-1
clone size: -
CDR3 DNA: TGTGCCAGCAGCCGAGAAGATCTCGGGGAGCTGTTTTTT
CDR3 protein: CASSREDLGELFF

D gene: TRBD1
J gene: TRBJ1-1
V gene: TRBV5-1
clone size: few
CDR3 DNA: TGCGCCAGCAGCTTGAACAGGGGACATGAAGCTTTCTTT
CDR3 protein: CASSLNRGHEAFF

D gene: -
J gene: TRBJ2-6
V gene: TRBV5-6
clone size: -
CDR3 DNA: TGTGCCAGCACCACGGCCTTGGGTGAAACCGTTGCCCGTTCTGGGGCCAACGTCCTGACTTTC
CDR3 protein: CASTTALGETVARSGANVLTF

D gene: -
J gene: TRBJ2-7
V gene: TRBV3-1
clone size: many
CDR3 DNA: TGTGCCAGCAGCCAAATCGGGGACGCTGGGCAGTACTTC
CDR3 protein: CASSQIGDAGQYF

D gene: -
J gene: TRBJ2-6
V gene: TRBV6-1
clone size: few
CDR3 DNA: TGTGCCACAGTGTCCCTCTCTGGGGCCAACGTCCTGACTTTC
CDR3 protein: CATVSLSGANVLTF

D gene: TRBD2
J gene: TRBJ2-5
V gene: TRBV28
clone size: -
CDR3 DNA: TGTGCCAGCAGTCCTGGACTAGCGCCAGGAGAGACCCAGTACTTC
CDR3 protein: CASSPGLAPGETQYF

D gene: -
J gene: TRBJ2-2
V gene: TRBV30
clone size: -
CDR3 DNA: TGTGCCTGGAGTGTGGCTGGGGGCGCCGGGGAGCTGTTTTTT
CDR3 protein: CAWSVAGGAGELFF

D gene: -
J gene: TRBJ2-2
V gene: TRBV6-1
clone size: few
CDR3 DNA: TGTGCCAGCAGTCCGAAAACTAGTCCCGGGGAGCTGTTTTTT
CDR3 protein: CASSPKTSPGELFF

D gene: -
J gene: TRBJ2-3
V gene: TRBV20-1
clone size: -
CDR3 DNA: TGCAGTGCTAGAGATCCCCCCAGGGCAGATACGCAGTATTTT
CDR3 protein: CSARDPPRADTQYF

D gene: -
J gene: TRBJ2-1
V gene: TRBV20-1
clone size: -
CDR3 DNA: TGCAGTGCTGTGGGGCTTAATGAGCAGTTCTTC
CDR3 protein: CSAVGLNEQFF

D gene: TRBD1
J gene: TRBJ2-7
V gene: TRBV19
clone size: few
CDR3 DNA: TGTGCCAGTAGTACCATCGACAGGGGGAGCGAGCAGTACTTC
CDR3 protein: CASSTIDRGSEQYF

D gene: TRBD2
J gene: TRBJ2-5
V gene: TRBV18
clone size: -
CDR3 DNA: TGTGCCAGCTCAGCCACTAGCGGAGAGACCCAGTACTTC
CDR3 protein: CASSATSGETQYF

D gene: TRBD2
J gene: TRBJ2-3
V gene: TRBV20-1
clone size: few
CDR3 DNA: TGCAGTGCGTTAGGGACTAGCGGGAAACGAGATACGCAGTATTTT
CDR3 protein: CSALGTSGKRDTQYF

D gene: TRBD2
J gene: TRBJ2-5
V gene: TRBV3-1
clone size: -
CDR3 DNA: TGTGCCAGCAGCCATGGAGCGGGGGGGCTCGAGACCCAGTACTTC
CDR3 protein: CASSHGAGGLETQYF

D gene: TRBD2
J gene: TRBJ2-1
V gene: TRBV18
clone size: many
CDR3 DNA: TGTGCCAGCTCAACTAGCGTACAATACAATGAGCAGTTCTTC
CDR3 protein: CASSTSVQYNEQFF

D gene: -
J gene: TRBJ2-1
V gene: TRBV10-3
clone size: -
CDR3 DNA: TGTGCCATCAAGGCGGGACCAAACAATGAGCAGTTCTTC
CDR3 protein: CAIKAGPNNEQFF

D gene: TRBD2
J gene: TRBJ2-3
V gene: TRBV10-2
clone size: -
CDR3 DNA: TGCGCCAGCAGTCGAGCGGGAGTCGGAGATACGCAGTATTTT
CDR3 protein: CASSRAGVGDTQYF

D gene: TRBD2
J gene: TRBJ2-1
V gene: TRBV20-1
clone size: once
CDR3 DNA: TGCAGTGCTAGAGATGTGTCTAGCGGGGGGTACAATGAGCAGTTCTTC
CDR3 protein: CSARDVSSGGYNEQFF

D gene: TRBD1
J gene: TRBJ1-3
V gene: TRBV20-1
clone size: few
CDR3 DNA: TGCAGTGCTAGTAGGACAGGGGGGGCCTCTGGAAACACCATATATTTT
CDR3 protein: CSASRTGGASGNTIYF

D gene: TRBD1
J gene: TRBJ1-2
V gene: TRBV3-1
clone size: few
CDR3 DNA: TGTGCCAGCAGCTACTCCGGGACAGGACTCTATGGCTACACCTTC
CDR3 protein: CASSYSGTGLYGYTF

D gene: -
J gene: TRBJ1-6
V gene: TRBV5-1
clone size: -
CDR3 DNA: TGCGCCAGCTCGGTAGGCCTCAATAATTCACCCCTCCACTTT
CDR3 protein: CASSVGLNNSPLHF

D gene: -
J gene: TRBJ1-3
V gene: TRBV29-1
clone size: -
CDR3 DNA: TGCAGCGTACACAGTGGAAACACCATATATTTT
CDR3 protein: CSVHSGNTIYF

D gene: TRBD1
J gene: TRBJ1-1
V gene: TRBV24-1
clone size: few
CDR3 DNA: TGTGCCACCAGACCACAGGGGTCCGCTGAAGCTTTCTTT
CDR3 protein: CATRPQGSAEAFF

D gene: -
J gene: TRBJ2-1
V gene: TRBV29-1
clone size: few
CDR3 DNA: TGCAGCGCGCCGCAGGGTCATGAGCAGTTCTTC
CDR3 protein: CSAPQGHEQFF

D gene: -
J gene: TRBJ1-1
V gene: TRBV11-2
clone size: -
CDR3 DNA: TGTGCCAGCACCGGACAGACAAAAGGGTGGGTGGAAGCTTTCTTT
CDR3 protein: CASTGQTKGWVEAFF

D gene: TRBD1
J gene: TRBJ2-5
V gene: TRBV5-6
clone size: few
CDR3 DNA: TGTGCCAGCAGCTTGGACAGGGGGCGAAAGACCCAGTACTTC
CDR3 protein: CASSLDRGRKTQYF

D gene: -
J gene: TRBJ2-1
V gene: TRBV4-1
clone size: -
CDR3 DNA: TGCGCCAGCAGCCACCCAGGCCGGGCCGAGCAGTTCTTC
CDR3 protein: CASSHPGRAEQFF

D gene: TRBD2
J gene: TRBJ2-5
V gene: TRBV4-2
clone size: few
CDR3 DNA: TGTGCCAGCAGCTCTTGGACTAGCGTGGGAGAGACCCAGTACTTC
CDR3 protein: CASSSWTSVGETQYF

D gene: -
J gene: TRBJ2-5
V gene: TRBV25-1
clone size: -
CDR3 DNA: TGTGCCAGCAGTGATGAGCGAAGGGGAAGGTACCAAGAGACCCAGTACTTC
CDR3 protein: CASSDERRGRYQETQYF

D gene: -
J gene: TRBJ2-6
V gene: TRBV12-3/TRBV12-4
clone size: few
CDR3 DNA: TGTGCCAGCAGTTTATATCAGGGGTTGGCCTCTGGGGCCAACGTCCTGACTTTC
CDR3 protein: CASSLYQGLASGANVLTF

D gene: -
J gene: TRBJ2-2
V gene: TRBV5-5
clone size: few
CDR3 DNA: TGTGCCAGCAGCTTGGCCCCCGGATCGAACACCGGGGAGCTGTTTTTT
CDR3 protein: CASSLAPGSNTGELFF

D gene: TRBD1
J gene: TRBJ2-5
V gene: TRBV10-1
clone size: -
CDR3 DNA: TGCGCCAGCATAACCGGGACAGGGGCGAGAGGGAGCCAAGAGACCCAGTACTTC
CDR3 protein: CASITGTGARGSQETQYF

D gene: TRBD2
J gene: TRBJ2-3
V gene: TRBV7-8
clone size: few
CDR3 DNA: TGTGCCAGCAGCTTGGAAACACTAGCGGGGGTTTACCATACGCAGTATTTT
CDR3 protein: CASSLETLAGVYHTQYF

D gene: TRBD1
J gene: TRBJ1-3
V gene: TRBV12-3/TRBV12-4
clone size: few
CDR3 DNA: TGTGCCAGCAGTGACAGGGCCTCTGGAAACACCATATATTTT
CDR3 protein: CASSDRASGNTIYF

D gene: -
J gene: TRBJ2-7
V gene: TRBV4-2
clone size: -
CDR3 DNA: TGTGCCAGCAGCCTAGCGTTACCCTCCTACGAGCAGTACTTC
CDR3 protein: CASSLALPSYEQYF

D gene: -
J gene: TRBJ2-1
V gene: TRBV7-9
clone size: few
CDR3 DNA: TGTGCCAGCAGCCCTACCGGGACCATCATGAATGAGCAGTTCTTC
CDR3 protein: CASSPTGTIMNEQFF

D gene: -
J gene: TRBJ2-1
V gene: TRBV3-1
clone size: -
CDR3 DNA: TGTGCCAGCAGCCCTAACAGGGTAGGGGAGCAGTTCTTC
CDR3 protein: CASSPNRVGEQFF

D gene: -
J gene: TRBJ2-4
V gene: TRBV15
clone size: few
CDR3 DNA: TGTGCCACCAGCACCCCGGGGGGCAGCTCACGCCCAGCCAAAAACATTCAGTACTTC
CDR3 protein: CATSTPGGSSRPAKNIQYF

D gene: TRBD1
J gene: TRBJ2-1
V gene: TRBV6-1
clone size: -
CDR3 DNA: TGTGCCAGCACTCGAACAGGGGATGTATACAATGAGCAGTTCTTC
CDR3 protein: CASTRTGDVYNEQFF

D gene: TRBD2
J gene: TRBJ2-7
V gene: TRBV6-5
clone size: few
CDR3 DNA: TGTGCCAGCAGTTCAAAATCTACGACTAGCGGGGATTCCTACGAGCAGTACTTC
CDR3 protein: CASSSKSTTSGDSYEQYF

D gene: -
J gene: TRBJ2-6
V gene: TRBV5-8
clone size: -
CDR3 DNA: TGTGCCAGCAGTCGGTCCCGATCTGGGGCCAACGTCCTGACTTTC
CDR3 protein: CASSRSRSGANVLTF

D gene: -
J gene: TRBJ2-3
V gene: TRBV6-5
clone size: -
CDR3 DNA: TGTGCCAGCAGTTACCCAGGGGGGAGCACAGATACGCAGTATTTT
CDR3 protein: CASSYPGGSTDTQYF

D gene: -
J gene: TRBJ2-1
V gene: TRBV12-5
clone size: few
CDR3 DNA: TGTGCTAGTGGTTTGGTACTGGGGCAGGGATCCGCGAGTGAGCAGTTCTTC
CDR3 protein: CASGLVLGQGSASEQFF

D gene: -
J gene: TRBJ1-4
V gene: TRBV28
clone size: few
CDR3 DNA: TGTGCCAGCAGTTTAGGGGGTCGGAGGGATGAAAAACTGTTTTTT
CDR3 protein: CASSLGGRRDEKLFF

D gene: TRBD2
J gene: TRBJ2-3
V gene: TRBV7-3
clone size: many
CDR3 DNA: TGTGCCAGCAGCTTAAGTCCTAGCGGGGGGGGAGATACGCAGTATTTT
CDR3 protein: CASSLSPSGGGDTQYF

D gene: -
J gene: TRBJ2-5
V gene: TRBV12-3/TRBV12-4
clone size: many
CDR3 DNA: TGTGCCAGCAGCCCCAGGACCATCCAAGAGACCCAGTACTTC
CDR3 protein: CASSPRTIQETQYF

D gene: -
J gene: TRBJ1-4
V gene: TRBV19
clone size: few
CDR3 DNA: TGTGCCAGCAGTATAGCCTCAACAGGGACTGCAACTAATGAAAAACTGTTTTTT
CDR3 protein: CASSIASTGTATNEKLFF

D gene: -
J gene: TRBJ2-7
V gene: TRBV10-2
clone size: -
CDR3 DNA: TGCGCCAGCAGGTTAACAGGGGAGGGGTACGAGCAGTACTTC
CDR3 protein: CASRLTGEGYEQYF

D gene: -
J gene: TRBJ1-1
V gene: TRBV20-1
clone size: -
CDR3 DNA: TGCAGTGCTAGAGATTGGGGCAGGGAGGACACTGAAGCTTTCTTT
CDR3 protein: CSARDWGREDTEAFF

D gene: -
J gene: TRBJ1-1
V gene: TRBV24-1
clone size: few
CDR3 DNA: TGTGCCACCAGTGATTCTGGGGAAGCTTTCTTT
CDR3 protein: CATSDSGEAFF

D gene: -
J gene: TRBJ1-5
V gene: TRBV5-5
clone size: many
CDR3 DNA: TGTGCCAGCAGCATAGCAGGGAATCGCCCCCAGCATTTT
CDR3 protein: CASSIAGNRPQHF

D gene: -
J gene: TRBJ2-3
V gene: TRBV12-3/TRBV12-4
clone size: few
CDR3 DNA: TGTGCCAGCAGCCAAATAGGTCTCACAGATACGCAGTATTTT
CDR3 protein: CASSQIGLTDTQYF

D gene: -
J gene: TRBJ1-2
V gene: TRBV5-1
clone size: few
CDR3 DNA: TGCGCCAGCAGCCCCGGTGGGGACTATGGCTACACCTTC
CDR3 protein: CASSPGGDYGYTF